The clone carrying this T cell receptor beta chain was counted only a few times. The antigen remains undetermined. The CDR3 has 15 residues. Trimming cost V 7 bases and J 14 bases; bases outside gene matches: 14. Germline CDR1 reads SNHLY; CDR2 reads FYNNEI. This entry belongs to a study of cytotoxic CD8 clonotypes in ibrutinib-treated CLL. Study context: Response samples were taken after a median about twelve months of treatment, range 6 to 36.

Target depth was 1 in 200,000 to 1 in 1 million T cells, about 10x per clonotype. Assay used: immunoSEQ multiplex PCR; TCRdb lists only in-frame clones, some missing. The sample shows around 150,000 clones, 70% to 85% of them seen only once. Study observations and caveats: At the start, clonality exceeded age-matched healthy donors and followed circulating CD8+ T-cell counts.

Cryopreserved PBMCs yielded about 2 micrograms of genomic DNA for TCR beta libraries. This receptor was identified in a human donor with chronic lymphocytic leukemia. The sample was PBMCs, taken after 12 months of ibrutinib treatment. The V call is TRBV2, the J call TRBJ2-3, with 14 bases fitting TRBD2. The CDR3 nucleotides read TGTGCCAGCATGAGGGGGGGGACTAGCGGGAGTCTTGGGTATTTT. Protein sequence: CASMRGGTSGSLGYF.